This T cell receptor (beta chain) emerged from a study of PD-1 blockade in classical Hodgkin lymphoma. Method: immunoSEQ multiplex PCR; TCRdb's copy keeps in-frame clones and lacks some. The sample has some 64,000 clones, about nine tenths seen once. Each patient relapsed following autologous stem cell transplantation, and prior brentuximab vedotin exposure differed. Deletions cut 1 base from V and 0 bases from J, with 7 bases between. Germline lookup yields CDR1 MDHEN and CDR2 SYDVKM. The CDR3 is 15 residues long. This TCR derives from a human donor with classical Hodgkin lymphoma. The V gene is TRBV28, the J gene TRBJ2-1; the D is unclear. Material: peripheral blood mononuclear cells (PBMCs), obtained at baseline. CDR3 in amino acids: CASSLYRNSYNEQFF. The CDR3 DNA follows: TGTGCCAGCAGTTTATACCGGAACTCCTACAATGAGCAGTTCTTC.